This TCR beta chain was recorded in a study of T cell responses to AZD1222 COVID-19 vaccine. Germline V CDR1 and CDR2: GTSNPN, SVGIG (reference sequence). There are 12 residues in the CDR3. Trimming took 8 bases from V and 6 from J, leaving 16 bases between them. The data were produced by immunoSEQ multiplex PCR, yet TCRdb's version contains in-frame clones alone and is incomplete. Of about 130,000 clones listed, about 92% are singletons. V gene TRBV30 combines with J gene TRBJ1-2; D is perhaps TRBD1 (6 bases). This receptor was obtained from an adult in good health. Sequencing used peripheral blood, obtained on day 0 of AZD1222 vaccination. CDR3 sequence (DNA): TGTGCCCGGGGGGCAGGGATCAATGGCTACACCTTC. Its protein product is CARGAGINGYTF.